The 23 T cell receptor beta chains below come from one sample, sequenced in a study of cytomegalovirus exposure and HLA in healthy donors. The table came from immunoSEQ multiplex PCR; TCRdb's copy has only in-frame clones and leaves some out. The table has about 110,000 clones, around nine tenths seen once. Sequencing was performed on PBMCs. Receptors were obtained from a woman aged 18-30 years in good health and CMV-seronegative.

The rearrangement joins TRBV5-1 to TRBJ1-1; 11 positions agree with TRBD1. V shed 5 bases and J 0 bases; nucleotides not matched to a gene: 3. The germline V gene has CDR1 SGHRS and CDR2 YFSETQ. The CDR3 loop spans 15 amino acids. The CDR3 here is CASRRTGGVNTEAFF. CDR3 nucleotide sequence: TGCGCCAGCAGGCGGACAGGGGGCGTGAACACTGAAGCTTTCTTT. The full variable domain, with the rest looked up from reference TRBV5-1 and TRBJ1-1, is KAGVTQTPRYLIKTRGQQVTLSCSPISGHRSVSWYQQTPGQGLQFLFEYFSETQRNKGNFPGRFSGRQFSNSRSEMNVSTLELGDSALYLCASRRTGGVNTEAFFGQGTRLTVV.

This clone was seen a single time. V is TRBV15 and J is TRBJ2-3; the match to TRBD1 covers 7 bases. The CDR3 length is 17 residues. CDR1 is LNHNV and CDR2 is YYDKDF in the germline V gene (reference sequence). J gave up 0 bases and V 3 bases, and 9 bases lay outside the gene matches. The CDR3 reads CATSRSRGTVSTDTQYF. The CDR3 bases are TGTGCCACCAGCAGGTCTAGAGGGACAGTCAGCACAGATACGCAGTATTTT. Full variable domain (remainder filled in from reference TRBV15 and TRBJ2-3): DAMVIQNPRYQVTQFGKPVTLSCSQTLNHNVMYWYQQKSSQAPKLLFHYYDKDFNNEADTPDNFQSRRPNTSFCFLDIRSPGLGDTAMYLCATSRSRGTVSTDTQYFGPGTRLTVL.

To note about this clone: One end of the junction does not line up with germline, which may come from a read error. The V call is TRBV7-7, the J call TRBJ2-1; tentatively, D is TRBD1 (6 bases). The CDR3 is 16 residues long. Germline assignment: CDR1 SSHAT and CDR2 FNYEAQ (reference sequence). CDR3 sequence (DNA): TGTGCTAGCAGCTTAGGACAGTCTCACTCCTACAATGAGCAGTTCTTC. Its translation is CASSLGQSHSYNEQFF.

V is TRBV9 and J is TRBJ2-1; 8 nucleotides agree with TRBD2. This CDR3 spans 15 amino acids. Germline CDR1 reads SGDLS; CDR2 reads YYNGEE. V shed 3 bases, J shed 1 base, and the junction held 3 bases outside the gene matches. The chain's CDR3 is CASSAGTSSYNEQFF. CDR3 in DNA: TGTGCCAGCAGCGCCGGGACTAGTTCCTACAATGAGCAGTTCTTC.

The rearrangement links TRBV5-1 to TRBJ2-5; TRBD1 matches 8 bases. This CDR3 comprises 13 residues. J gave up 7 bases and V 4 bases, and 6 bases lay outside the gene matches. The germline V gene has CDR1 SGHRS and CDR2 YFSETQ. The CDR3, as DNA: TGCGCCAGCAGCGGGACAGGAGGGGGGACCCAGTACTTC. Residues: CASSGTGGGTQYF.

In this sample, this clone turned up once. The rearrangement links TRBV7-2 to TRBJ1-1; tentatively, D is TRBD1 (6 bases). CDR1 is SGHTA, CDR2 FQGNSA, per germline. This CDR3 has 15 amino acids. V was cut by 1 base and J by 9 bases, with 18 bases left in between. This CDR3 is CASSLVAEQGIQAFF. The DNA for the CDR3 is TGTGCCAGCAGCTTAGTCGCGGAACAGGGAATACAAGCTTTCTTT.

The rearrangement joins TRBV5-5 to TRBJ2-4; TRBD1 might be the D (5 bases). Trimming took 0 bases from V and 3 from J, leaving 10 bases between them. CDR3 length equals 15 residues. Germline V gene lookup returns CDR1 SGHKS and CDR2 YYEKEE (reference sequence). The CDR3 region is CASSLGVGVKNIQYF. CDR3 nucleotide sequence: TGTGCCAGCAGCTTGGGGGTAGGGGTCAAAAACATTCAGTACTTC.

The V call is TRBV28, the J call TRBJ2-3; D is ambiguous. Germline-derived CDR1 and CDR2 are MDHEN and SYDVKM. V gave up 3 bases and J gave up 0 bases, with 7 bases separating them. This CDR3 has 14 amino acids. Written as DNA, the CDR3 is TGTGCCAGCAGTTTCTCACAGAGCACAGATACGCAGTATTTT. This sequence encodes CASSFSQSTDTQYF. Based on the CDR3 plus reference TRBV28 and TRBJ2-3, the full variable domain is DVKVTQSSRYLVKRTGEKVFLECVQDMDHENMFWYRQDPGLGLRLIYFSYDVKMKEKGDIPEGYSVSREKKERFSLILESASTNQTSMYLCASSFSQSTDTQYFGPGTRLTVL.

The V gene is TRBV2, the J gene TRBJ2-2, with 10 bases fitting TRBD2. The CDR3 totals 16 residues. V lost 6 bases, J lost 8 bases, and 12 bases stayed unmatched. Germline V gives CDR1 SNHLY, CDR2 FYNNEI. CDR3 sequence (DNA): TGTGCCAGCAGGATAGGGCTAGCGGGAGTCTCGGGGGAGCTGTTTTTT. This sequence encodes CASRIGLAGVSGELFF. Full variable domain (remainder filled in from reference TRBV2 and TRBJ2-2): EPEVTQTPSHQVTQMGQEVILRCVPISNHLYFYWYRQILGQKVEFLVSFYNNEISEKSEIFDDQFSVERPDGSNFTLKIRSTKLEDSAMYFCASRIGLAGVSGELFFGEGSRLTVL.

The V call is TRBV10-3, the J call TRBJ1-5; TRBD1 agrees at 9 bases. CDR3 length: 15 amino acids. Germline assignment: CDR1 ENHRY and CDR2 SYGVKD. Trimming cost V 6 bases and J 7 bases; bases outside gene matches: 10. The CDR3 reads CAISPGQGVLQPQHF. The CDR3 region has the DNA TGTGCCATCAGCCCGGGACAGGGAGTTTTACAGCCCCAGCATTTT.

The chain couples TRBV10-3 to TRBJ2-2; D possibly corresponds to TRBD1 (5 bases). This CDR3 is 15 amino acids long. V dropped 1 base and J dropped 4 bases, with 10 bases sitting between them. Looked up from germline, CDR1 is ENHRY and CDR2 is SYGVKD. As DNA, the CDR3 is TGTGCCATCAGTGAGTTAGGGGCGACCACCGGGGAGCTGTTTTTT. Translation: CAISELGATTGELFF.

The V gene is TRBV28, the J gene TRBJ2-7, with 9 bases fitting TRBD2. The CDR3 sequence is 16 residues long. With 2 bases clipped from V and 1 base from J, the junction kept 6 bases outside the gene matches. Per germline, CDR1 MDHEN and CDR2 SYDVKM. CDR3 DNA: TGTGCCAGCAGTTTACGACTAGCGGAGTGGTCCTACGAGCAGTACTTC. Encoded protein: CASSLRLAEWSYEQYF.

The chain recombines TRBV18 with TRBJ2-7, with TRBD1 matching 7 bases. Looked up from germline, CDR1 is KGHSH and CDR2 is LQKENI. Trimming cost V 6 bases and J 5 bases; bases outside gene matches: 16. The CDR3 runs 16 residues. CDR3 DNA: TGTGCCAGCTCCCCTCTTTACGAGGGGGCGTCCAACGAGCAGTACTTC. It encodes CASSPLYEGASNEQYF.

The chain's CDR3 is CASSIQARQGHTQYF. CDR3 coding DNA: TGTGCCAGTAGTATCCAGGCGCGACAGGGACATACGCAGTATTTT. The chain has TRBV19 and TRBJ2-3; 7 nucleotides agree with TRBD1. Germline V gives CDR1 LNHDA, CDR2 SQIVND (reference sequence). The CDR3 runs to 15 residues. J gave up 7 bases and V 3 bases, and 10 bases lay outside the gene matches.

The V call is TRBV28, the J call TRBJ2-7, with 8 bases aligning to TRBD1. This CDR3 comprises 21 residues. Germline trimming cut 3 bases from V and 0 bases from J; bases unmatched to any gene: 22. Germline V gene sequence: CDR1 MDHEN, CDR2 SYDVKM. CDR3: CASSFPPPGQDRRSSSYEQYF. Written as DNA, the CDR3 is TGTGCCAGCAGTTTCCCCCCTCCGGGACAGGATAGAAGAAGTAGCTCCTACGAGCAGTACTTC.

The chain joins TRBV28 to TRBJ1-5; perhaps TRBD1 as D (5 bases). V lost 7 bases to trimming and J lost 4 bases, with 20 bases between them. This CDR3 has 16 residues. The germline CDR1 and CDR2 sequences are MDHEN and SYDVKM. CDR3 amino acids: CASNKGAVRLNQPQHF. CDR3 nucleotide sequence: TGTGCCAGCAACAAAGGGGCCGTCAGATTAAATCAGCCCCAGCATTTT.

This clone has a handful of counts. Other DNA sequences in this sample translate to the same CDR3. The rearrangement links TRBV11-3 to TRBJ2-1; 11 bases map to TRBD2. The CDR3 extends over 16 amino acids. V shed 4 bases, J shed 4 bases, and the junction held 6 bases outside the gene matches. Germline CDR1 SGHNT, CDR2 YENEEA. The CDR3 is CASSSRTSGSYNEQFF. CDR3 DNA sequence: TGTGCCAGCAGCTCTAGAACTAGCGGGAGTTACAATGAGCAGTTCTTC.

The chain couples TRBV11-2 to TRBJ1-5, with 7 bases lining up with TRBD1. CDR1 is SGHAT, CDR2 FQNNGV, per germline. The CDR3 sequence is 14 residues long. J was trimmed by 5 bases and V by 4 bases; bases with no gene match: 5. CDR3 region: CASSSGTDYQPQHF. CDR3 sequence (DNA): TGTGCCAGCAGCTCCGGGACAGATTATCAGCCCCAGCATTTT.

V is TRBV7-2 and J is TRBJ1-6; tentatively, D is TRBD1 (5 bases). This CDR3 is 15 amino acids long. Germline V lookup: CDR1 SGHTA, CDR2 FQGNSA. Trimming removed 1 base at V and 7 bases at J, with 11 bases between. CDR3 in amino acids: CASSLGGEWNSPLHF. In DNA form, the CDR3 reads TGTGCCAGCAGCTTAGGGGGCGAGTGGAATTCACCCCTCCACTTT.

The genes are TRBV5-1 and TRBJ1-1, with 7 bases fitting TRBD1. The CDR3 sequence is 15 residues long. V trimming: 2 bases; J trimming: 2 bases; junction bases outside the gene matches: 6. Germline lookup yields CDR1 SGHRS and CDR2 YFSETQ. In DNA, the CDR3 is TGCGCCAGCAGCTTCTATGGGACAGCAAACACTGAAGCTTTCTTT. It specifies CASSFYGTANTEAFF.

The rearrangement uses TRBV14 and TRBJ1-2; a possible D gene is TRBD1 (5 bases). The CDR3 loop spans 13 amino acids. Trimming took 4 bases from V and 5 from J, leaving 11 bases between them. Germline CDR1 SGHDN, CDR2 FVKESK. CDR3 DNA: TGTGCCAGCAGCCCAGGGAATGGGTATGGCTACACCTTC. Translating gives CASSPGNGYGYTF.

The V call is TRBV14, the J call TRBJ1-1; 7 nucleotides line up with TRBD1. Germline V lookup: CDR1 SGHDN, CDR2 FVKESK. The V segment lost 4 bases and the J segment 7 bases; nucleotides outside the gene matches: 9. The CDR3 has 14 residues. CDR3 sequence (DNA): TGTGCCAGCAGCCGATACAGGGGACTTAATGAAGCTTTCTTT. This sequence encodes CASSRYRGLNEAFF. The entire variable domain, with the rest obtained from reference TRBV14 and TRBJ1-1, is as follows: EAGVTQFPSHSVIEKGQTVTLRCDPISGHDNLYWYRRVMGKEIKFLLHFVKESKQDESGMPNNRFLAERTGGTYSTLKVQPAELEDSGVYFCASSRYRGLNEAFFGQGTRLTVV.

The rearrangement joins TRBV10-1 to TRBJ2-7; 8 bases match TRBD2. The CDR3 consists of 15 residues. The germline gives CDR1 WNHNN, CDR2 SYGVQD (reference sequence). V lost 6 bases and J lost 4; bases outside the gene matches: 11. CDR3 protein: CASSRFAGGGYEQYF. CDR3 in DNA: TGCGCCAGCAGCCGATTCGCGGGGGGCGGGTACGAGCAGTACTTC.